This is a list of T cell receptor beta chains from one sample in a study of blood T cell repertoires in COVID-19. Data came from immunoSEQ multiplex PCR; TCRdb stores just in-frame clones and leaves some out. The sample lists about 270,000 clones; 65% to 90% were seen once. Material: peripheral blood. These TCRs come from a human donor in a cohort sampled during active COVID-19. Each CDR3 is given with its conserved first and last residue. Each record gives: D gene, V gene, clone size, J gene, CDR3 protein, CDR3 DNA. D genes are given only for firm matches. Size is omitted from some rows. Given values are once, few, many or a class for expanded clones.

.	TRBV3-1/TRBV3-2	many	TRBJ2-7	CASSQATDYEQYF	TGTGCCAGCAGCCAAGCGACAGACTACGAGCAGTACTTC
.	TRBV7-2	.	TRBJ2-1	CASSLGTVVGEQFF	TGTGCCAGCAGCTTAGGAACGGTCGTTGGTGAGCAGTTCTTC
.	TRBV12-3/TRBV12-4	.	TRBJ2-7	CASSWSGNEQYF	TGTGCCAGCAGTTGGTCGGGGAACGAGCAGTACTTC
TRBD1	TRBV11-2	.	TRBJ2-4	CASSPGTGVNIQYF	TGTGCCAGCAGTCCCGGGACAGGGGTAAACATTCAGTACTTC
.	TRBV2	.	TRBJ1-2	CASKSSRAGYGYTF	TGTGCCAGTAAAAGCTCGAGGGCCGGATATGGCTACACCTTC
.	TRBV7-2	.	TRBJ1-2	CASSLARTGYYTF	TGTGCCAGCAGCTTAGCGCGTACAGGGTACTACACCTTC
.	TRBV14	.	TRBJ1-3	CASSRPGGAGNTIYF	TGTGCCAGCAGCCGGCCGGGGGGGGCTGGAAACACCATATATTTT
.	TRBV28	.	TRBJ2-7	CASSPLPGLGVEQYF	TGTGCCAGCAGTCCCCTCCCGGGACTGGGAGTCGAGCAGTACTTC
TRBD2	TRBV19	.	TRBJ2-5	CASNVLAGEETQYF	TGTGCCAGTAACGTACTAGCGGGAGAGGAGACCCAGTACTTC
TRBD2	TRBV5-1	.	TRBJ2-5	CASSLGLARRHETQYF	TGCGCCAGCAGCTTGGGACTAGCGCGGCGTCATGAGACCCAGTACTTC
TRBD1	TRBV6-6	.	TRBJ1-1	CASSYGDRNTEAFF	TGTGCCAGCAGTTACGGGGACAGGAACACTGAAGCTTTCTTT
.	TRBV6-5	.	TRBJ2-7	CAVPRGGSSYEQYF	TGTGCCGTTCCGCGGGGCGGCTCTAGCTACGAGCAGTACTTC
.	TRBV4-3	.	TRBJ1-2	CASSQASSALPGIYRGYTF	TGCGCCAGCAGCCAAGCGAGTTCGGCTCTCCCGGGTATTTATCGTGGCTACACCTTC
.	TRBV7-7	.	TRBJ2-5	CASSPNTGRETQYF	TGTGCTAGCAGCCCAAACACAGGGCGGGAGACCCAGTACTTC
TRBD2	TRBV7-9	.	TRBJ2-1	CASSVSGTSGRNEQFF	TGTGCCAGCAGCGTCAGCGGGACTAGCGGGAGAAATGAGCAGTTCTTC
.	TRBV7-9	.	TRBJ1-5	CASSLLEGQPQHF	TGTGCCAGCAGCTTATTGGAGGGTCAGCCCCAGCATTTT